This T cell receptor (beta chain) derives from a study of blood T cells in healthy people across ages. Alongside a J-beta primer mix, a sample-barcoded 5' primer served in a second PCR lasting 7 to 11 cycles. Sequencing recovered at least 2.5 million CDR3-containing paired-end reads from each sample. One entry per CDR3 protein results from TCRdb running MiXCR on the 5' RACE reads. The sample includes under 800,000 distinct CDR3 sequences, more than 20% seen only once; the top ten take roughly 3.6%. CDR3 length: 14 residues. Germline values: CDR1 MNHEY, CDR2 SVGAGI. Trimming cost V 0 bases and J 7 bases, with 12 bases left between them. At least 6.5 million PBMCs were isolated per sample. Study results and caveats: More naive CD4+ cells and higher diversity marked long-lived donors relative to aged donors. Because sorting was not performed, PBMCs prevented conclusive naive versus antigen-experienced comparison.

Only a few counts were recorded for this clonotype. Its target is not known. This TCR derives from a man aged 65 to 85 in good health. This chain links TRBV6-5 with TRBJ2-5, with D unclear. Sequenced material: blood. The CDR3 loop is CASSYSNRRGTQYF. The CDR3 region has the DNA TGTGCCAGCAGTTACTCGAACCGACGTGGGACCCAGTACTTC.